The 4 T cell receptor beta chains given below trace back to one sample, sequenced in a study of cytomegalovirus exposure and HLA in healthy donors. The primer mix had 60 Vbeta and 13 Jbeta primers. Generated by immunoSEQ multiplex PCR, the TCRdb table keeps only in-frame clones and is missing some. This table has over 85,000 clones, 60% to 85% appearing once. The sample comprised PBMCs. The receptor set was obtained from a young woman in good health and CMV-seronegative.

The J gene is TRBJ2-2, the V gene TRBV25-1; 11 bases match TRBD2. This CDR3 has 15 residues. Germline V gene sequence: CDR1 MGHDK, CDR2 SYGVNS. V lost 4 bases and J lost 5; bases outside the gene matches: 3. Here the CDR3 reads CASSVLAGATGELFF. The CDR3 DNA reads as TGTGCCAGCAGTGTACTAGCGGGAGCTACCGGGGAGCTGTTTTTT.

V and J are TRBV28 and TRBJ2-6, with D possibly TRBD1 on 6 matching bases. Germline CDR1 reads MDHEN; CDR2 reads SYDVKM. CDR3 size: 15 residues. The V end was cut by 5 bases, the J end by 2 bases, with 10 bases between. The CDR3 region is CASSPPGAGANVLTF. The CDR3 nucleotides are TGTGCCAGCAGTCCTCCAGGGGCTGGGGCCAACGTCCTGACTTTC. Full variable domain (remainder filled in from reference TRBV28 and TRBJ2-6): DVKVTQSSRYLVKRTGEKVFLECVQDMDHENMFWYRQDPGLGLRLIYFSYDVKMKEKGDIPEGYSVSREKKERFSLILESASTNQTSMYLCASSPPGAGANVLTFGAGSRLTVL.

The genes are TRBV7-8 and TRBJ2-5; 9 nucleotides agree with TRBD1. The CDR3 length is 16 residues. CDR1 is SGHVS and CDR2 is FQNEAQ in the germline V gene. The V segment lost 5 bases and the J segment 3 bases; nucleotides outside the gene matches: 10. CDR3 in DNA: TGTGCCAGCAGCCCAGAAGGGACAGGGCTAGAAGAGACCCAGTACTTC. Translated, it gives CASSPEGTGLEETQYF.

The V gene is TRBV7-9, the J gene TRBJ2-1, with 11 positions matching TRBD2. The CDR3 consists of 15 residues. CDR1 SEHNR and CDR2 FQNEAQ come from the germline V gene (reference sequence). The V segment lost 5 bases and the J segment 7 bases; nucleotides outside the gene matches: 7. In DNA, the CDR3 is TGTGCCAGCAGCGTTAGCGGGAGGGCCTTGAATGAGCAGTTCTTC. Encoded protein: CASSVSGRALNEQFF.